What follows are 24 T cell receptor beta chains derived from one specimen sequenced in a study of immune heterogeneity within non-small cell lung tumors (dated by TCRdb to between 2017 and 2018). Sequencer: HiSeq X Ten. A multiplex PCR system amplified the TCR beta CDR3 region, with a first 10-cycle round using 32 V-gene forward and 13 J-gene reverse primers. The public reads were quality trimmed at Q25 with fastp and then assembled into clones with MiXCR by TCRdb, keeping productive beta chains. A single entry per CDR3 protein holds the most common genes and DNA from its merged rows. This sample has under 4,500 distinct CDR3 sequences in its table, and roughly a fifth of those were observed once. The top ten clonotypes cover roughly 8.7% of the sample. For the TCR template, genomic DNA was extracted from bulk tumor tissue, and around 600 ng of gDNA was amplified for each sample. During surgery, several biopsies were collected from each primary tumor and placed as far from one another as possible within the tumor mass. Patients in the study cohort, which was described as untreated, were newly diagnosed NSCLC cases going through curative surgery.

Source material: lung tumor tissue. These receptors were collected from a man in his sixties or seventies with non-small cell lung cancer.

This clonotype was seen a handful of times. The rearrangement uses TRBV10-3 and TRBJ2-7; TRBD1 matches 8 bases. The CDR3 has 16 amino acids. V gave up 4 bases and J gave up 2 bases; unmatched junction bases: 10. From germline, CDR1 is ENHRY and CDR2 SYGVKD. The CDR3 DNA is TGTGCCATCAGTGGGGGGGAGTCAGGGGGCACCTACGAGCAGTACTTC. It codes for CAISGGESGGTYEQYF.

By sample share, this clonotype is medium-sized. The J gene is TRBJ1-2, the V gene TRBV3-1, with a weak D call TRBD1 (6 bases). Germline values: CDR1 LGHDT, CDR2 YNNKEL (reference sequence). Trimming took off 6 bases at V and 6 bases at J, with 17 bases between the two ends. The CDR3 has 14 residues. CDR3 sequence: CASSNRVKQDGYTF. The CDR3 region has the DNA TGTGCCAGCAGTAACAGGGTGAAGCAGGATGGCTACACCTTC.

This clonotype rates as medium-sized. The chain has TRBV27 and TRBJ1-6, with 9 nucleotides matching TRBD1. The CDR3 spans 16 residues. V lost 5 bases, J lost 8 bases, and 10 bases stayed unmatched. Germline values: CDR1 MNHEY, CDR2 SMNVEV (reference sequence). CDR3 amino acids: CASSINRGLTHSPLHF. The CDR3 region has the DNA TGTGCCAGCAGTATTAACAGGGGGCTCACACATTCACCCCTCCACTTT.

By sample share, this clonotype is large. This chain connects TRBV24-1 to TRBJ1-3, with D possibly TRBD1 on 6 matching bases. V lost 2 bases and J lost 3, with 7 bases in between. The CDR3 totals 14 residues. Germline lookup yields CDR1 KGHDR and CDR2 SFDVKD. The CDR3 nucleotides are TGTGCCACCAGTGATTCAGGGGTTGGAAACACCATATATTTT. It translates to CATSDSGVGNTIYF.

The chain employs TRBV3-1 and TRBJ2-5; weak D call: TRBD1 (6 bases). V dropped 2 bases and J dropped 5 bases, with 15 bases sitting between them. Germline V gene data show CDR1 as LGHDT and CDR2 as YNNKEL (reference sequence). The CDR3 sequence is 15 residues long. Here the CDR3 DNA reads TGTGCCAGCAGCCAAAACAGGTGGCAGGGGGAGACCCAGTACTTC. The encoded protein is CASSQNRWQGETQYF.

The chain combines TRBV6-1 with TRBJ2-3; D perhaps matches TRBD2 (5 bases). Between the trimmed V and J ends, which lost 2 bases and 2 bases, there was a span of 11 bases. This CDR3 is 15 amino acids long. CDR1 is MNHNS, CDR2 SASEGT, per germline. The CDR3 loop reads CASSELVGDTDTQYF. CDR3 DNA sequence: TGTGCCAGCAGTGAACTAGTGGGAGACACAGATACGCAGTATTTT.

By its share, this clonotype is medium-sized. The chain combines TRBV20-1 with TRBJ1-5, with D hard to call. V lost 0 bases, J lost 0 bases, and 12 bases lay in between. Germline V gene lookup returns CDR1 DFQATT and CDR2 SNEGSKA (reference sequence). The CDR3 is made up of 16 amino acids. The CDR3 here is CSARDSTFYSNQPQHF. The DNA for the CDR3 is TGCAGTGCTAGAGACTCCACTTTTTATAGCAATCAGCCCCAGCATTTT.

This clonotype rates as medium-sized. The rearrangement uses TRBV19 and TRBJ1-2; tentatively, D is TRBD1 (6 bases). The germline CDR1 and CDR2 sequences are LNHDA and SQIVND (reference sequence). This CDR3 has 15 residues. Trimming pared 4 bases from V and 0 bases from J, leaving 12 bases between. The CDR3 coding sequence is TGTGCCAGTAGTACCCTACAGGGTTCTAACTATGGCTACACCTTC. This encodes CASSTLQGSNYGYTF.

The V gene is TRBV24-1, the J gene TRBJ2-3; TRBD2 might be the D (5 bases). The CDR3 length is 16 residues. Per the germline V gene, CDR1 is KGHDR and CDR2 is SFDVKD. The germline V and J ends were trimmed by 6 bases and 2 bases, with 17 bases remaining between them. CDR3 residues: CATSQVARETTDTQYF. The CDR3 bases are TGTGCCACCAGTCAGGTAGCGCGAGAAACCACAGATACGCAGTATTTT.

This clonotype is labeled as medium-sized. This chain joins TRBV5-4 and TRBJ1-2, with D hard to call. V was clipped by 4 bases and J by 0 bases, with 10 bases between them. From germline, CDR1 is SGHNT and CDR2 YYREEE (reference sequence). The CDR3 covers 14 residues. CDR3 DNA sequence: TGTGCCAGCAGCGCCGATTTAGCTAACTATGGCTACACCTTC. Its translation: CASSADLANYGYTF.

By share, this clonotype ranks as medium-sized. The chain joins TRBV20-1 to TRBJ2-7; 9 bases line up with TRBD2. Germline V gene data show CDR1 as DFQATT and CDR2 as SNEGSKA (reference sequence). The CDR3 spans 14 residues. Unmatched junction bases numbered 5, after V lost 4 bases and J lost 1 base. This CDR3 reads CSATRLAESYEQYF. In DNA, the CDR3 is TGCAGTGCTACGAGACTAGCGGAGTCCTACGAGCAGTACTTC.

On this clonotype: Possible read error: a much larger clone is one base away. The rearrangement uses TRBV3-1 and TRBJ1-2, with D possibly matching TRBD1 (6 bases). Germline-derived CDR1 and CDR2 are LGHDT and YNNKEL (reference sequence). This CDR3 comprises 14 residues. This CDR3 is CASSHTSQGTGYIF. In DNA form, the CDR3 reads TGTGCCAGCAGCCACACATCACAGGGTACGGGCTACATCTTC.

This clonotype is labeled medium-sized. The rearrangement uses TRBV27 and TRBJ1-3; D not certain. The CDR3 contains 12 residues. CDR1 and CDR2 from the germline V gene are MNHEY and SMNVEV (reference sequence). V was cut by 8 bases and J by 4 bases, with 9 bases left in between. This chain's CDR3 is CASGVWGNTIYF. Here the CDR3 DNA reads TGTGCCAGCGGGGTCTGGGGAAACACCATATATTTT.

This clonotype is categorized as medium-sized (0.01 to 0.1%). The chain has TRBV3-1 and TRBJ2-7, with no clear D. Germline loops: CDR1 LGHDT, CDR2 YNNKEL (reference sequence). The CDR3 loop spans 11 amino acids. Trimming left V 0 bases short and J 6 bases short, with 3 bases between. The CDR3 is CASSQEGEQYF. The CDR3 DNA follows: TGTGCCAGCAGCCAAGAAGGCGAGCAGTACTTC.

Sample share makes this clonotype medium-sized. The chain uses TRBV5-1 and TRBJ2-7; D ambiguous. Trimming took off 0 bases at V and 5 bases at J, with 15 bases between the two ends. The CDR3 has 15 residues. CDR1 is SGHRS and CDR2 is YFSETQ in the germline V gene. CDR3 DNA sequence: TGCGCCAGCAGCTTGGTATTAGGTATTTTGGACGAGCAGTACTTC. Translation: CASSLVLGILDEQYF.

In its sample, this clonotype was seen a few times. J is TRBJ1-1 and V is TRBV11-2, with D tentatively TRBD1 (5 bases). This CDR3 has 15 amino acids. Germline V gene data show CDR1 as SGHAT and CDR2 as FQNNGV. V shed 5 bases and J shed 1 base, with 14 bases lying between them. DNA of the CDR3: TGTGCCAGCAGCCTCCAAAGGGGAGGGAACACTGAAGCTTTCTTT. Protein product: CASSLQRGGNTEAFF. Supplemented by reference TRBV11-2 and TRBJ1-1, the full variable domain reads EAGVAQSPRYKIIEKRQSVAFWCNPISGHATLYWYQQILGQGPKLLIQFQNNGVVDDSQLPKDRFSAERLKGVDSTLKIQPAKLEDSAVYLCASSLQRGGNTEAFFGQGTRLTVV.

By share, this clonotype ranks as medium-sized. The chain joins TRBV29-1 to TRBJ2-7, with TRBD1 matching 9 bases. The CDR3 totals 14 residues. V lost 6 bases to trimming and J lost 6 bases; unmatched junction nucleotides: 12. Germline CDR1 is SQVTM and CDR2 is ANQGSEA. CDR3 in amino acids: CSVEETGGFSEQYF. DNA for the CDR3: TGCAGCGTGGAGGAGACAGGGGGGTTCAGCGAGCAGTACTTC.

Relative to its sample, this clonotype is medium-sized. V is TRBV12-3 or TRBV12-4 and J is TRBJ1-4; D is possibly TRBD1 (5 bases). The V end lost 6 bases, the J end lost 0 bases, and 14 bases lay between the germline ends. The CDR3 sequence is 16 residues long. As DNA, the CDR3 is TGTGCCAGCAGCGGGGGGGGGGGTCCAACTAATGAAAAACTGTTTTTT. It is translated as CASSGGGGPTNEKLFF.

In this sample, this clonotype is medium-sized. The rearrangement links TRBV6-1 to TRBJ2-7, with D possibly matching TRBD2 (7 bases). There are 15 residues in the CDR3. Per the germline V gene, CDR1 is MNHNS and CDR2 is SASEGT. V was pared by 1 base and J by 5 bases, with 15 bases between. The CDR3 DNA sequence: TGTGCCAGCAGTGAAGAGGGGGGGGGTGCCCACGAGCAGTACTTC. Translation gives CASSEEGGGAHEQYF.

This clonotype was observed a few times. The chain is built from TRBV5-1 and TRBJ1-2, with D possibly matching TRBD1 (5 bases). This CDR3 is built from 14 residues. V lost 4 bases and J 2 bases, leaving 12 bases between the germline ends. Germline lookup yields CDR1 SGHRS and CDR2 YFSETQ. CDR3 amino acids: CASSPSGDNYGYTF. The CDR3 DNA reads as TGCGCCAGCAGCCCCTCGGGGGACAACTATGGCTACACCTTC.

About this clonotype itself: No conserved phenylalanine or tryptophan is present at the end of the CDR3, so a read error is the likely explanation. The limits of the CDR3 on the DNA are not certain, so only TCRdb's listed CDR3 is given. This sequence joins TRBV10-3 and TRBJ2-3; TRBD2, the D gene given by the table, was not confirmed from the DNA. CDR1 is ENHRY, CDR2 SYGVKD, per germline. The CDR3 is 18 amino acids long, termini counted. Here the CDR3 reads CAISEGLADLSYEQYFGP.

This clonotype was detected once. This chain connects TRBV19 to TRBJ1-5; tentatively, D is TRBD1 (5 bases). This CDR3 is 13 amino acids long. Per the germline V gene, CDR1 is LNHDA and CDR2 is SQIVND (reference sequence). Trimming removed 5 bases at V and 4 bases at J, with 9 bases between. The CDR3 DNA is TGTGCCAGTAGTGGGACCCGTAATCAGCCCCAGCATTTT. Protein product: CASSGTRNQPQHF.

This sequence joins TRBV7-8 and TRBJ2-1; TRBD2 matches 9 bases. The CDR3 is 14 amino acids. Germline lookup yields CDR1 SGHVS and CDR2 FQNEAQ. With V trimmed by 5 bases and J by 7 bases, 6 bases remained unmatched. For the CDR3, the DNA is TGTGCCAGCAGCACTGGGACTAGCCAAAATGAGCAGTTCTTC. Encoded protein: CASSTGTSQNEQFF.

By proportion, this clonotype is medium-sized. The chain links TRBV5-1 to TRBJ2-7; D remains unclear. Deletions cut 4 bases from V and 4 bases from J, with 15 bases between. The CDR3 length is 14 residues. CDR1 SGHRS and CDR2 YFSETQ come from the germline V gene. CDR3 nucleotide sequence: TGCGCCAGCAGCAAGGTCCCAGTCGGATACGAGCAGTACTTC. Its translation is CASSKVPVGYEQYF.